This TCR beta chain was retrieved from a study of blood T cell repertoires in COVID-19. Looking at the study overall: Sample material is recorded as cDNA or gDNA derived from T cells, B-cell-depleted T cells, or PBMCs.

The data were produced by immunoSEQ multiplex PCR, yet TCRdb's version contains in-frame clones alone and is incomplete. Of 100,000 to 150,000 clones in the sample, 80% to 90% are singletons; the top ten hold approximately 30%. This CDR3 contains 14 residues. Trimming stripped 4 bases from V and 5 bases from J, with 10 bases between. Germline lookup yields CDR1 KGHDR and CDR2 SFDVKD. V is TRBV24-1 and J is TRBJ2-2; D might be TRBD2 (6 bases). This clonotype originated in a man between 65 and 85 years old with active or convalescent COVID-19. The sequenced material came from peripheral blood. The CDR3 here is CATSDSGLTGELFF. The CDR3 bases are TGTGCCACCAGTGACTCCGGACTAACCGGGGAGCTGTTTTTT.